What follows is one TCR beta chain and its context. Its target is not known. TCRdb reanalysed the reads using MiXCR and keeps one entry per CDR3 protein. The sample contains a few hundred thousand distinct CDR3 sequences, almost 40% of which appear only once. These data originate in a study of T cell repertoires in cytomegalovirus infection. About the study: Carrying CMV and the relevant HLA type showed in public TCR beta signatures. Findings and caveats of the study: Accumulated public TCR beta family frequency recognized individuals carrying CMV together with the relevant HLA.

Trimming took 4 bases from V and 4 from J, leaving 17 bases between them. Germline CDR1 and CDR2: MNHEY and SVGEGT. The length of the CDR3 is 15 residues. The chain employs TRBV6-2 or TRBV6-3 and TRBJ2-7; D not certain. The sequence came from a human donor in good health (CMV status not recorded). Some clones in this sample may be carry-over from other donors' samples. Sample: cultured PBMCs, taken from culture after CMV antigen stimulation. Written as DNA, the CDR3 is TGTGCCAGCAGTTCCGGACCTCAGCTCCAGTACGAGCAGTACTTC. Translation: CASSSGPQLQYEQYF.